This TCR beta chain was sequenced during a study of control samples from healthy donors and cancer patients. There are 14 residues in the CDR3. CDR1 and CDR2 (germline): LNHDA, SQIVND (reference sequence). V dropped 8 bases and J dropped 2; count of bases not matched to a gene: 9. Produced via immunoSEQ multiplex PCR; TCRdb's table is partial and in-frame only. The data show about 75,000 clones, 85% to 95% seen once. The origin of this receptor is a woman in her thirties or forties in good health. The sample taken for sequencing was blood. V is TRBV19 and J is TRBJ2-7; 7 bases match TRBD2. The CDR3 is CASQTSSQPYEQYF. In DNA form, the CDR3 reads TGTGCCAGTCAGACTAGCTCACAACCCTACGAGCAGTACTTC.